A single sample is the source of the 23 T cell receptor beta chains below, sequenced in a study of blood T cell repertoires in COVID-19. Sequencing was performed with immunoSEQ multiplex PCR; in TCRdb, only in-frame clones are kept and a portion is missing. The data hold under 500,000 clones, with approximately 90% observed a single time. Sequencing was carried out using peripheral blood. These receptors were collected from a woman younger than 45 with acute or convalescent COVID-19.

With respect to this clone: Distinct nucleotide sequences in the sample also encode this CDR3. The chain carries TRBV7-9 and TRBJ2-7, with D perhaps TRBD1 (5 bases). The V and J ends lost 3 bases and 4 bases respectively, with 10 bases between them. The germline gives CDR1 SEHNR, CDR2 FQNEAQ (reference sequence). CDR3 length equals 13 residues. For the CDR3, the DNA is TGTGCCAGCAGCTTGCAGGGAACATACGAGCAGTACTTC. Translating it yields CASSLQGTYEQYF.

J is TRBJ2-5 and V is TRBV5-1; 7 nucleotides line up with TRBD2. Germline values: CDR1 SGHRS, CDR2 YFSETQ. This CDR3 is 14 amino acids long. V was pared by 1 base and J by 2 bases, with 2 bases of the junction left unmatched. The CDR3 is CASSLWGGQETQYF. CDR3 nucleotides: TGCGCCAGCAGCTTGTGGGGGGGTCAAGAGACCCAGTACTTC.

This clone was observed a handful of times. Written as DNA, the CDR3 is TGTGCCAGCAGCCCCAGGGTTTATCAGCCCCAGCATTTT. Protein product: CASSPRVYQPQHF. The rearrangement joins TRBV7-8 to TRBJ1-5; tentatively, D is TRBD1 (5 bases). The ends were cut back, 5 bases at V and 5 bases at J, with 10 bases in the middle. CDR1 and CDR2 (germline): SGHVS, FQNEAQ. This CDR3 region has 13 residues.

The V call is TRBV11-2, the J call TRBJ2-1; 10 nucleotides match TRBD2. After removal of 2 bases from V and 4 bases from J, the junction contained 5 bases not matched to a gene. The germline V gene has CDR1 SGHAT and CDR2 FQNNGV. The CDR3 runs to 16 residues. This chain's CDR3 is CASSLSLAGVYNEQFF. The CDR3 region has the DNA TGTGCCAGCAGCTTATCTCTAGCGGGGGTTTACAATGAGCAGTTCTTC.

This chain connects TRBV7-6 to TRBJ2-1; possible D gene TRBD2, 6 bases. Trimming removed 3 bases from V and 5 bases from J, with 14 bases in between. Germline V gene lookup returns CDR1 SGHVS and CDR2 FNYEAQ. The CDR3 runs to 15 residues. CDR3 coding DNA: TGTGCCAGCAGCTTCGGCGGGGCCAACCACAATGAGCAGTTCTTC. It codes for CASSFGGANHNEQFF.

The genes are TRBV29-1 and TRBJ2-5, with a weak D call TRBD2 (6 bases). Germline V CDR1 and CDR2: SQVTM, ANQGSEA. Trimming took off 5 bases at V and 4 bases at J, with 14 bases between the two ends. CDR3 length: 13 residues. The CDR3: CSVKREVLETQYF. The CDR3, as DNA: TGCAGCGTTAAGAGGGAGGTGTTAGAGACCCAGTACTTC.

The chain uses TRBV24-1 and TRBJ2-4; D is perhaps TRBD1 (6 bases). Deletions cut 7 bases from V and 8 bases from J, with 14 bases between. The CDR3 sequence is 13 residues long. Germline loops: CDR1 KGHDR, CDR2 SFDVKD. CDR3 loop: CATSPADRHIQYF. The CDR3 coding sequence is TGTGCCACCAGCCCGGCCGACAGGCACATTCAGTACTTC.

The chain recombines TRBV11-2 with TRBJ2-1; 10 nucleotides align to TRBD2. The V gene's germline CDR1 is SGHAT and CDR2 FQNNGV. Germline trimming cut 0 bases from V and 7 bases from J; bases unmatched to any gene: 12. The CDR3 extends over 18 amino acids. CDR3 nucleotides: TGTGCCAGCAGCTTAGACCCCTTGGTAGCGGGGGGAAGTAATGAGCAGTTCTTC. This gives the protein CASSLDPLVAGGSNEQFF.

This sequence joins TRBV5-1 and TRBJ2-3; the match to TRBD2 covers 7 bases. The germline V gene has CDR1 SGHRS and CDR2 YFSETQ. Trimming removed 3 bases from V and 0 bases from J; junction bases left unmatched: 4. The CDR3 totals 15 residues. Here the CDR3 reads CASSSGTMSTDTQYF. CDR3 DNA sequence: TGCGCCAGCAGCTCCGGGACTATGAGCACAGATACGCAGTATTTT.

The chain carries TRBV12-3 or TRBV12-4 and TRBJ2-1, with D possibly TRBD2 on 5 matching bases. This CDR3 has 12 residues. V gave up 3 bases and J gave up 14 bases, with 14 bases separating them. CDR3 sequence: CASSLGSPTKFF. The CDR3 coding sequence is TGTGCCAGCAGTTTGGGGAGCCCAACGAAGTTCTTC.

This chain uses TRBV5-1 with TRBJ1-2; TRBD1 matches 7 bases. The CDR3 consists of 14 residues. Germline V lookup: CDR1 SGHRS, CDR2 YFSETQ. Trimming took 2 bases from V and 0 from J; bases not matched to a gene: 1. The CDR3: CASSLTGANYGYTF. For the CDR3, the DNA is TGCGCCAGCAGCTTAACAGGGGCTAACTATGGCTACACCTTC.

The V gene is TRBV14, the J gene TRBJ2-7; 11 nucleotides line up with TRBD1. Per the germline V gene, CDR1 is SGHDN and CDR2 is FVKESK. The CDR3 contains 17 residues. V lost 3 bases, J lost 6 bases, and 13 bases stayed unmatched. The CDR3 sequence is CASSQSGTGGKFGEQYF. The CDR3 coding sequence is TGTGCCAGCAGCCAGTCCGGGACAGGGGGGAAATTTGGCGAGCAGTACTTC.

This clone came up once. The chain combines TRBV19 with TRBJ1-5, with a weak D call TRBD1 (6 bases). V lost 7 bases to trimming and J lost 1 base, with 14 bases between them. Per the germline V gene, CDR1 is LNHDA and CDR2 is SQIVND (reference sequence). The CDR3 is 15 residues long. CDR3 DNA sequence: TGTGCCAGTAAAGGCAGGGGTTTCAGCAATCAGCCCCAGCATTTT. Its protein product is CASKGRGFSNQPQHF.

This clone was found once. The V call is TRBV4-1, the J call TRBJ2-7, with 9 nucleotides matching TRBD2. J lost 2 bases, V lost 1 base, and 6 bases had no gene match. The CDR3 is 16 amino acids. The germline V gene has CDR1 MGHRA and CDR2 YSYEKL. The CDR3 region has the DNA TGCGCCAGCAGCCAAGGCCCGACTAGCGGCACCTACGAGCAGTACTTC. Protein sequence: CASSQGPTSGTYEQYF.

This clone was detected only once. The V gene is TRBV10-1, the J gene TRBJ1-3; 7 bases are shared with TRBD1. Germline V gene data show CDR1 as WNHNN and CDR2 as SYGVQD (reference sequence). V was pared by 10 bases and J by 4 bases, with 10 bases of the junction left unmatched. The CDR3 is 14 residues long. The CDR3 DNA reads as TGCGCCACCGGACAGGTTTGCCGAGGAAACACCATATATTTT. Its protein product is CATGQVCRGNTIYF.

The chain couples TRBV23-1 to TRBJ2-1; 15 bases align to TRBD2. TRBV23-1 is annotated as an ORF whose role is uncertain. The CDR3 runs 20 residues. With 2 bases clipped from V and 6 bases from J, the junction kept 14 bases outside the gene matches. As DNA, the CDR3 is TGCGCCAGCAGTCAACTACAGGGGACTAGCGGGGGGACCACTCCCAATGAGCAGTTCTTC. Translated: CASSQLQGTSGGTTPNEQFF.

This clone was seen once. The chain uses TRBV19 and TRBJ2-7; 8 bases fit TRBD1. CDR3 length: 15 amino acids. With V trimmed by 5 bases and J by 2 bases, 8 bases remained unmatched. The germline V gene encodes CDR1 LNHDA and CDR2 SQIVND (reference sequence). The DNA for the CDR3 is TGTGCCAGTAGTTTACCAGGACAGGGTACCTACGAGCAGTACTTC. Translated, it gives CASSLPGQGTYEQYF.

The chain recombines TRBV3-1 (or the pseudogene TRBV3-2) with TRBJ2-4; 8 bases fit TRBD2. Germline CDR1 LGHDT, CDR2 YNNKEL (reference sequence). The CDR3 totals 15 residues. V lost 1 base, J lost 9 bases, and 8 bases stayed unmatched. The CDR3 DNA follows: TGTGCCAGCAGCCAAGCTCCGGGGGGGCTAGGCATTCAGTACTTC. This encodes CASSQAPGGLGIQYF.

This sequence joins TRBV29-1 and TRBJ1-3; D perhaps matches TRBD1 (5 bases). V lost 4 bases to trimming and J lost 0 bases, with 10 bases between them. CDR3 length: 14 amino acids. CDR1 and CDR2 (germline): SQVTM, ANQGSEA. CDR3 bases: TGCAGCGTTGTGACGGGGGGCTCTGGAAACACCATATATTTT. As protein: CSVVTGGSGNTIYF.

The J gene is TRBJ2-2, the V gene TRBV3-1 (or the pseudogene TRBV3-2); 10 bases map to TRBD1. Germline CDR1 is LGHDT and CDR2 is YNNKEL (reference sequence). Trimming cost V 0 bases and J 7 bases; bases outside gene matches: 8. The CDR3 loop spans 17 amino acids. CDR3 nucleotides: TGTGCCAGCAGCCAAGATACGCGACAGGGGGCAATCGGGGAGCTGTTTTTT. This translates into CASSQDTRQGAIGELFF.

This chain uses TRBV6-1 with TRBJ1-1; no definite D call. The ends were cut back, 3 bases at V and 0 bases at J, with 5 bases in the middle. Per the germline V gene, CDR1 is MNHNS and CDR2 is SASEGT. CDR3 length equals 13 residues. The CDR3 DNA sequence: TGTGCCAGCAGTGATAGAGTGAACACTGAAGCTTTCTTT. It specifies CASSDRVNTEAFF.

The rearrangement uses TRBV27 and TRBJ1-2, with TRBD1 matching over 7 bases. The CDR3 extends over 13 amino acids. Germline CDR1 MNHEY, CDR2 SMNVEV (reference sequence). After removal of 7 bases from V and 8 bases from J, the junction contained 10 bases not matched to a gene. The CDR3 reads CASTTSGGEGYTF. DNA for the CDR3: TGTGCCAGCACCACCTCAGGGGGTGAGGGCTACACCTTC.

The chain has TRBV20-1 and TRBJ1-5; 7 nucleotides align to TRBD1. V was pared by 3 bases and J by 1 base, with 3 bases of the junction left unmatched. Germline-derived CDR1 and CDR2 are DFQATT and SNEGSKA (reference sequence). The CDR3 has 14 amino acids. CDR3 residues: CSASGQASNQPQHF. The CDR3 bases are TGCAGTGCTAGTGGACAGGCGAGCAATCAGCCCCAGCATTTT.